The 4 T cell receptor beta chains presented below share a single source sample, sequenced in a study of T cell repertoires in cytomegalovirus infection (dated by TCRdb to between 2018 and 2021). Their recognized antigens are unknown. TCRdb lists the instrument as Illumina HiSeq 1500. The public reads were reprocessed in TCRdb via fastp at Q25 and MiXCR, keeping in-frame beta chains. Identical CDR3 proteins give one entry, which carries the most common genes and DNA. This sample has approximately 56,000 distinct CDR3 sequences in its table, and around 20% of those were observed once. In total, the top ten clones hold about four fifths of the sample. Sample treatment or condition, as interpreted from the label and publication: in vitro stimulation with specific CMV peptide epitopes to enrich CMV-specific T cells. Sequences were derived from CD8+ T cells from cultured PBMCs, sampled from culture after CMV antigen stimulation. The receptors were sampled from a human donor in good health (CMV status not recorded). Some clones in this sample may be carry-over from other donors' samples.

The gene calls are TRBV20-1 and TRBJ2-7; D unclear. Per the germline V gene, CDR1 is DFQATT and CDR2 is SNEGSKA (reference sequence). The CDR3 contains 14 residues. Trimming shortened V by 4 bases and J by 1 base, and 14 bases separated the two germline ends. The DNA for the CDR3 is TGCAGTGCTAAAGCCGGGCCAGAGTCCTACGAGCAGTACTTC. Protein sequence: CSAKAGPESYEQYF.

This clonotype was detected a few times. The chain employs TRBV6-5 and TRBJ2-3; D may be TRBD1 or TRBD2 (5 bases each). The CDR3 is 16 residues long. CDR1 is MNHEY and CDR2 is SVGAGI in the germline V gene. The V end was cut by 0 bases, the J end by 1 base, with 11 bases between. The CDR3 spells CASSYSNGAGTDTQYF. CDR3 coding DNA: TGTGCCAGCAGTTACTCGAACGGGGCTGGCACAGATACGCAGTATTTT.

This clonotype has a handful of counts. The chain couples TRBV7-2 to TRBJ2-3; D perhaps matches TRBD2 (6 bases). The ends were cut back, 7 bases at V and 0 bases at J, with 17 bases in the middle. CDR1 is SGHTA, CDR2 FQGNSA, per germline. The CDR3 extends over 16 amino acids. The CDR3 protein is CASNRPGGTSTDTQYF. CDR3 DNA sequence: TGTGCCAGCAACCGTCCTGGAGGGACTAGCACAGATACGCAGTATTTT.

This clonotype appeared a few times. The chain combines TRBV6-5 with TRBJ1-1; TRBD1 agrees at 9 bases. V gave up 4 bases and J gave up 5 bases; unmatched junction bases: 5. This CDR3 has 14 amino acids. Germline V gives CDR1 MNHEY, CDR2 SVGAGI. This CDR3 reads CASSWTGEGTEAFF. CDR3 DNA: TGTGCCAGCAGTTGGACAGGGGAGGGAACTGAAGCTTTCTTT.